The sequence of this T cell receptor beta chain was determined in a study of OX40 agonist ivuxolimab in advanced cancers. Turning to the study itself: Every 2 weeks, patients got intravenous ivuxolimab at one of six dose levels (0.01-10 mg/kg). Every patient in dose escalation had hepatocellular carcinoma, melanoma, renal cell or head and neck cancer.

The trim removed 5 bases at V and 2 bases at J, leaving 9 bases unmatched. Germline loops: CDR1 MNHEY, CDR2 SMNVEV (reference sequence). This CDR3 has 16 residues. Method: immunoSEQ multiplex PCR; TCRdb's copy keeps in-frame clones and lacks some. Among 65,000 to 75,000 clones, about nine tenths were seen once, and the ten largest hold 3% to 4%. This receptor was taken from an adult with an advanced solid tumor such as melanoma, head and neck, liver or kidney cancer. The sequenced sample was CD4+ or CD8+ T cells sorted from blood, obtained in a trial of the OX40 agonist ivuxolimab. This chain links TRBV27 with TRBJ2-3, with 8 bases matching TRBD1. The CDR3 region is CASSPLRGRDTDTQYF. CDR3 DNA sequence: TGTGCCAGCAGTCCACTCAGGGGGCGGGACACAGATACGCAGTATTTT.